These 22 T cell receptor beta chains came from one sample sequenced in a study of T cell responses to AZD1222 COVID-19 vaccine. Assay: immunoSEQ multiplex PCR; the TCRdb copy retains only in-frame clones and omits some. The sample lists roughly 190,000 clones; around 94% were seen once. Specimen: peripheral blood, collected 28 days after the second dose of the MenACWY control vaccine. The receptors originated from an adult who received the MenACWY meningococcal vaccine as a control.

This clone occurred a few times. The V gene is TRBV7-9, the J gene TRBJ1-4, with TRBD1 matching 10 bases. The CDR3 has 16 amino acids. Trimming removed 5 bases from V and 3 bases from J; junction bases left unmatched: 6. The germline V gene has CDR1 SEHNR and CDR2 FQNEAQ (reference sequence). DNA of the CDR3: TGTGCCAGCAGCAGGACAGGGGGAAGAGCTAATGAAAAACTGTTTTTT. As protein: CASSRTGGRANEKLFF.

The rearrangement uses TRBV27 and TRBJ2-2; D remains ambiguous. The CDR3 extends over 13 amino acids. Trimming removed 6 bases from V and 3 bases from J, with 8 bases in between. Germline V CDR1 and CDR2: MNHEY, SMNVEV (reference sequence). The CDR3 is CASRLTYTGELFF. The DNA of the CDR3 is TGTGCCAGCAGGCTGACTTACACCGGGGAGCTGTTTTTT.

The CDR3 loop is CASSLSEAGEQYF. The DNA for the CDR3 is TGTGCCAGCAGTTTATCGGAAGCAGGCGAGCAGTACTTC. The rearrangement uses TRBV12-3 or TRBV12-4 and TRBJ2-7; D uncertain. V was shortened by 2 bases and J by 6 bases, with 11 bases between the two germline ends. There are 13 residues in the CDR3.

Concerning this clone: Sequence at one end of the junction differs from germline and may be a read error. The chain employs TRBV19 and TRBJ1-1; 9 bases match TRBD1. The CDR3 covers 13 residues. Germline CDR1 and CDR2: LNHDA and SQIVND (reference sequence). The CDR3 region has the DNA TGTGCCACGAGACAGGGGGTGAAGACTGAAGCTTTCTTT. Protein sequence: CATRQGVKTEAFF.

This chain uses TRBV11-2 with TRBJ2-7; 7 bases map to TRBD1. This CDR3 spans 15 amino acids. After removal of 3 bases from V and 5 bases from J, the junction contained 10 bases not matched to a gene. From germline, CDR1 is SGHAT and CDR2 FQNNGV. The CDR3 protein is CASSLEGSTGNEQYF. CDR3 nucleotide sequence: TGTGCCAGCAGCTTGGAAGGGTCGACAGGGAACGAGCAGTACTTC.

This clone was recorded once. The rearrangement links TRBV6-5 to TRBJ2-7; TRBD2 aligns across 11 bases. With 6 bases clipped from V and 3 bases from J, the junction kept 7 bases outside the gene matches. The germline CDR1 and CDR2 sequences are MNHEY and SVGAGI. The CDR3 length is 15 residues. Here the CDR3 DNA reads TGTGCCAGCAGCCCGACTAGCGGGGCGGGCTACGAGCAGTACTTC. Amino acid sequence: CASSPTSGAGYEQYF.

This CDR3 reads CASKMTGHNSPLHF. Written as DNA, the CDR3 is TGTGCCAGTAAGATGACAGGGCATAATTCACCCCTCCACTTT. J is TRBJ1-6 and V is TRBV19; 7 positions agree with TRBD1. CDR3 length equals 14 residues. Germline V lookup: CDR1 LNHDA, CDR2 SQIVND (reference sequence). V shed 7 bases, J shed 5 bases, and the junction held 5 bases outside the gene matches.

CDR3 bases: TGTGCCAGCAGCCCCCCGGGCCTCTATGGCTACACCTTC. This translates into CASSPPGLYGYTF. The chain couples TRBV12-3 or TRBV12-4 to TRBJ1-2; D is ambiguous. CDR3 length: 13 amino acids. The V end lost 6 bases, the J end lost 4 bases, and 12 bases lay between the germline ends.

The chain joins TRBV30 to TRBJ1-6, with TRBD1 identical over 7 bases. V dropped 4 bases and J dropped 7; count of bases not matched to a gene: 7. The germline gives CDR1 GTSNPN, CDR2 SVGIG (reference sequence). This CDR3 comprises 14 residues. The CDR3 is CAWKKGATNSPLHF. The CDR3 DNA follows: TGTGCCTGGAAAAAGGGGGCCACAAATTCACCCCTCCACTTT. Combining the CDR3 with reference TRBV30 and TRBJ1-6 gives the whole variable domain SQTIHQWPATLVQPVGSPLSLECTVEGTSNPNLYWYRQAAGRGLQLLFYSVGIGQISSEVPQNLSASRPQDRQFILSSKKLLLSDSGFYLCAWKKGATNSPLHFGNGTRLTVT.

This clone was detected once. The gene calls are TRBV6-5 and TRBJ1-2; TRBD1 might be the D (5 bases). Trimming took 2 bases from V and 5 from J, leaving 12 bases between them. CDR1 MNHEY and CDR2 SVGAGI come from the germline V gene. This CDR3 spans 14 amino acids. The CDR3 spells CASSYIGGTYGYTF. DNA for the CDR3: TGTGCCAGCAGTTACATTGGGGGAACTTATGGCTACACCTTC.

The rearrangement links TRBV7-9 to TRBJ2-2, with TRBD1 as a possible D gene (6 bases). V was trimmed by 8 bases and J by 1 base, leaving 17 bases between them. The CDR3 contains 16 residues. Germline CDR1 is SEHNR and CDR2 is FQNEAQ (reference sequence). DNA of the CDR3: TGTGCCAGCGGCCTCAAATGGGGGCTGAACACCGGGGAGCTGTTTTTT. It specifies CASGLKWGLNTGELFF.

The chain uses TRBV7-2 and TRBJ1-6; D is uncertain. V lost 2 bases to trimming and J lost 8 bases, with 13 bases between them. Germline CDR1 SGHTA, CDR2 FQGNSA. CDR3 length equals 15 residues. The CDR3 DNA is TGTGCCAGCAGCTTATTATACAGTGCAGATTCACCCCTCCACTTT. It codes for CASSLLYSADSPLHF.

V gene TRBV2 combines with J gene TRBJ2-7; D possibly corresponds to TRBD2 (5 bases). Trimming removed 7 bases from V and 0 bases from J, with 16 bases in between. Germline CDR1 reads SNHLY; CDR2 reads FYNNEI. This CDR3 is 15 amino acids long. CDR3 protein: CASTPYRGPSYEQYF. The DNA of the CDR3 is TGTGCCAGCACCCCGTACCGGGGTCCCTCCTACGAGCAGTACTTC.

This sequence joins TRBV11-2 and TRBJ1-2; a possible D gene is TRBD1 (6 bases). The germline V gene encodes CDR1 SGHAT and CDR2 FQNNGV. The CDR3 covers 14 residues. The V and J ends lost 4 bases and 7 bases respectively, with 16 bases between them. The chain's CDR3 is CASSSAQGVAGYTF. For the CDR3, the DNA is TGTGCCAGCAGCTCCGCACAGGGAGTCGCTGGCTACACCTTC. Full variable domain (rest looked up from reference TRBV11-2 and TRBJ1-2): EAGVAQSPRYKIIEKRQSVAFWCNPISGHATLYWYQQILGQGPKLLIQFQNNGVVDDSQLPKDRFSAERLKGVDSTLKIQPAKLEDSAVYLCASSSAQGVAGYTFGSGTRLTVV.

The V and J genes are TRBV5-4 and TRBJ2-1; 14 bases are a match to TRBD2. The CDR3 runs 15 residues. Germline lookup yields CDR1 SGHNT and CDR2 YYREEE (reference sequence). Trimming cost V 3 bases and J 10 bases; bases outside gene matches: 6. This CDR3 is CASSSGLAGAGEQFF. The CDR3 nucleotides read TGTGCCAGCAGCTCGGGACTAGCGGGAGCAGGAGAGCAGTTCTTC.

This clone was observed a single time. The CDR3 loop reads CASSPDDPRRGGELFF. The CDR3 DNA follows: TGTGCCAGCAGTCCGGACGATCCCCGAAGGGGCGGGGAGCTGTTTTTT. The rearrangement joins TRBV28 to TRBJ2-2; D is possibly TRBD1 (5 bases). Trimming took 5 bases from V and 7 from J, leaving 20 bases between them. The germline V gene has CDR1 MDHEN and CDR2 SYDVKM. The CDR3 loop spans 16 amino acids. The full variable domain, rest sourced from reference TRBV28 and TRBJ2-2, is DVKVTQSSRYLVKRTGEKVFLECVQDMDHENMFWYRQDPGLGLRLIYFSYDVKMKEKGDIPEGYSVSREKKERFSLILESASTNQTSMYLCASSPDDPRRGGELFFGEGSRLTVL.

J is TRBJ1-6 and V is TRBV9; D unresolved. Germline CDR1 reads SGDLS; CDR2 reads YYNGEE. The CDR3 has 14 amino acids. V lost 0 bases and J 7 bases, leaving 8 bases between the germline ends. CDR3 DNA sequence: TGTGCCAGCAGCGTAGTACCGAAGAATTCACCCCTCCACTTT. This sequence encodes CASSVVPKNSPLHF.

This clone came up once. V gene TRBV7-9 combines with J gene TRBJ2-1; the D gene is possibly TRBD2 (6 bases). The length of the CDR3 is 14 residues. Trimming left V 0 bases short and J 6 bases short, with 9 bases between. Germline values: CDR1 SEHNR, CDR2 FQNEAQ (reference sequence). CDR3 amino acids: CASSLAGGANEQFF. In DNA form, the CDR3 reads TGTGCCAGCAGCTTAGCCGGGGGAGCCAATGAGCAGTTCTTC.

The V and J genes are TRBV18 and TRBJ2-1; 8 nucleotides agree with TRBD1. Unmatched junction bases numbered 7, after V lost 3 bases and J lost 6 bases. Germline CDR1 KGHSH, CDR2 LQKENI. CDR3 length: 15 residues. This CDR3 reads CASSPLGQGFNEQFF. DNA of the CDR3: TGTGCCAGCTCACCCCTAGGACAGGGTTTCAATGAGCAGTTCTTC. Full variable domain (missing parts from reference TRBV18 and TRBJ2-1): NAGVMQNPRHLVRRRGQEARLRCSPMKGHSHVYWYRQLPEEGLKFMVYLQKENIIDESGMPKERFSAEFPKEGPSILRIQQVVRGDSAAYFCASSPLGQGFNEQFFGPGTRLTVL.

This clone was detected only once. This chain connects TRBV13 to TRBJ2-7; TRBD2 matches at 9 bases. With 3 bases clipped from V and 0 bases from J, the junction kept 6 bases outside the gene matches. The CDR3 has 16 amino acids. In germline, CDR1 is PRHDT, CDR2 FYEKMQ (reference sequence). CDR3 region: CASSFRGSGSSYEQYF. CDR3 coding DNA: TGTGCCAGCAGCTTCCGAGGTAGCGGGAGCTCCTACGAGCAGTACTTC.

The chain joins TRBV21-1 to TRBJ1-1; the table's D call, TRBD1, has no DNA check behind it. TRBV21-1 is a documented pseudogene. The CDR3 has 13 amino acids. The CDR3 DNA reads TGTGCCAGCAGCCTCGACAGGGGCGATGAAGCTTTCTTT. It translates to CASSLDRGDEAFF.

The chain has TRBV6-5 and TRBJ2-1; the D gene is possibly TRBD2 (7 bases). Trimming cost V 0 bases and J 10 bases, with 10 bases left between them. The CDR3 runs to 13 residues. The germline V gene encodes CDR1 MNHEY and CDR2 SVGAGI. The CDR3 protein is CASSYSPGGEQFF. The DNA for the CDR3 is TGTGCCAGCAGTTACTCGCCGGGGGGCGAGCAGTTCTTC.